The following is a T cell receptor (beta chain) sequence with its context. The entry originates in a study of blood T cell repertoires in COVID-19. On the study more broadly: Acute and convalescent COVID-19 samples came from the United States, Italy and Spain. PBMCs, B-cell-depleted T cells, or T cells were the source of the cDNA or gDNA that made up the material.

CDR1 MDHEN and CDR2 SYDVKM come from the germline V gene. Trimming at V came to 5 bases and at J to 2 bases, leaving 5 bases not matched to a gene. This CDR3 comprises 15 residues. As handled by the study authors: Nucleated cell number was recorded as an estimate derived from reference gene primer amplification. Libraries were prepared by immunoSEQ multiplex PCR; TCRdb keeps only in-frame clonotypes and omits some of them. D and trimming were read from the DNA, whereas the V and J calls and clone size are those reported in that table. The sample lists about 100,000 clones, about 90% occurring once. This receptor was obtained from a man in his thirties or forties in a cohort sampled during active COVID-19. V usage is TRBV28 and J usage is TRBJ2-3, with 9 bases that match TRBD1. Sequences were obtained from peripheral blood. This chain's CDR3 is CASSPGQGDTDTQYF. The CDR3, as DNA: TGTGCCAGCAGTCCGGGACAGGGTGACACAGATACGCAGTATTTT.